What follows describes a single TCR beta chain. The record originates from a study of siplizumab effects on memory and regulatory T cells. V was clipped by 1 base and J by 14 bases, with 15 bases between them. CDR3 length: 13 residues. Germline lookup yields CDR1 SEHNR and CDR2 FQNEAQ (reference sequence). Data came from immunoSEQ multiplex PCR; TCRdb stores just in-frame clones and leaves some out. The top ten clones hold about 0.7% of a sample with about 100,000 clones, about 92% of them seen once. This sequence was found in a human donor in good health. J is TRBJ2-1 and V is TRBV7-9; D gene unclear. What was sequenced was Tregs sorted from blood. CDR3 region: CASSLGFGRSKFF. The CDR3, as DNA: TGTGCCAGCAGCTTAGGGTTCGGCCGGAGTAAGTTCTTC. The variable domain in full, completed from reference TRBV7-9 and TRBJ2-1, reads DTGVSQNPRHKITKRGQNVTFRCDPISEHNRLYWYRQTLGQGPEFLTYFQNEAQLEKSRLLSDRFSAERPKGSFSTLEIQRTEQGDSAMYLCASSLGFGRSKFFGPGTRLTVL.